This TCR beta chain derives from a study of regulatory T cells in long-lasting Graves disease. The time point denotes: persistent/refractory GD, antithyroid drugs over 5 years with positive TRAb. RNA from PBMCs was the source of the TCR library. The CDR3 extends over 15 amino acids. Germline CDR1 reads SGDLS; CDR2 reads YYNGEE. Trimming removed 0 bases at V and 2 bases at J, with 8 bases between. Combining iRepertoire HTBI primers with Arm-PCR of CDR3 regions, the authors built TCR beta libraries. Each CDR3 protein is one row after TCRdb ran MiXCR on the multiplex PCR reads. This sample has under 450,000 distinct CDR3 sequences; around 20% occur once, and the top ten carry approximately 28%.

This receptor was identified in a female donor with Graves disease. This chain connects TRBV9 to TRBJ2-2, with a possible D match to TRBD2 (5 bases). The source was peripheral blood mononuclear cells (PBMCs), collected when the disease was refractory, from a patient treated with antithyroid drugs. DNA for the CDR3: TGTGCCAGCAGCGTAGGCCTAGCTAACACCGGGGAGCTGTTTTTT. Translation gives CASSVGLANTGELFF. Looking up the rest from reference TRBV9 and TRBJ2-2 gives the full variable domain: DSGVTQTPKHLITATGQRVTLRCSPRSGDLSVYWYQQSLDQGLQFLIQYYNGEERAKGNILERFSAQQFPDLHSELNLSSLELGDSALYFCASSVGLANTGELFFGEGSRLTVL.